This is a list of T cell receptor beta chains from one sample in a study of CD8+CD57+ T cells in acquired aplastic anemia. TCRdb processed the reads anew with MiXCR; each CDR3 protein has one entry. The table shows roughly 240,000 distinct CDR3 sequences, with around half occurring only once. The specimen sequenced was sorted CD4+, CD8+, or CD8+CD57+ T cells (not recorded which) from PBMCs. The origin of the receptors is a human donor with aplastic anemia. Each CDR3 is given with its conserved first and last residue. Each record gives: clone size, D gene, V gene, J gene, CDR3 protein, CDR3 DNA. D genes are given only for firm matches. Expanded clones get a size class; other rows say once, few or many, or leave the size out.

>-|TRBD2|TRBV6-1|TRBJ2-7
CATSGPTYEQYF
TGTGCCACTAGCGGGCCGACCTACGAGCAGTACTTC
>-|TRBD2|TRBV7-9|TRBJ2-5
CASSLPLAGAETQYF
TGTGCCAGCAGCTTACCTCTAGCGGGGGCAGAGACCCAGTACTTC
>-|TRBD1|TRBV20-1|TRBJ2-7
CSASFRTGPSYEQYF
TGCAGTGCTAGCTTCAGGACAGGTCCTTCCTACGAGCAGTACTTC
>-|-|TRBV20-1|TRBJ1-2
CSAIPGLYGYTF
TGCAGTGCTATTCCGGGACTCTATGGCTACACCTTC
>-|-|TRBV6-1|TRBJ2-2
CASFRTGELFF
TGTGCCAGCTTTCGGACCGGGGAGCTGTTTTTT
>-|-|TRBV7-2|TRBJ1-3
CASSLVPGSGSTIYF
TGTGCCAGCAGCTTAGTACCGGGCTCTGGAAGCACCATATATTTT
>-|-|TRBV6-2/TRBV6-3|TRBJ2-7
CASTRDDSYEQYF
TGTGCCAGCACCAGGGACGATTCCTACGAGCAGTACTTC
>-|TRBD1|TRBV11-2|TRBJ1-1
CASSYGQGKQAFF
TGTGCCAGCAGCTACGGACAGGGCAAACAAGCTTTCTTT
>-|TRBD1|TRBV12-5|TRBJ2-2
CASGFRDRGRVLLGELFF
TGTGCTAGTGGTTTCCGGGACAGGGGGCGCGTATTACTCGGGGAGCTGTTTTTT
>many|-|TRBV7-2|TRBJ2-1
CASSSRTGNEQFF
TGTGCCAGCAGCTCCCGGACTGGTAATGAGCAGTTCTTC
>-|TRBD2|TRBV20-1|TRBJ2-7
CSARASGDSYEQYF
TGCAGTGCTAGAGCCAGCGGGGACTCCTACGAGCAGTACTTC
>-|TRBD1|TRBV2|TRBJ1-6
CASSESTGTGPNSPLHF
TGTGCCAGCAGCGAGTCCACGGGGACAGGGCCAAATTCACCCCTCCACTTT
>-|-|TRBV4-3|TRBJ2-5
CASSRNLNWWAQETQYF
TGCGCCAGCAGCCGAAACCTGAACTGGTGGGCACAAGAGACCCAGTACTTC
>once|-|TRBV20-1|TRBJ1-2
CSASPPRGKNYGYTF
TGCAGTGCTAGCCCACCTAGGGGAAAGAACTATGGCTACACCTTC
>few|-|TRBV4-3|TRBJ2-1
CASSQDLKSSYNEQFF
TGCGCCAGCAGCCAAGATCTGAAAAGCTCCTACAATGAGCAGTTCTTC
>few|TRBD1|TRBV2|TRBJ2-7
CASNLGTGDYEQYF
TGTGCCAGCAACCTCGGGACAGGGGACTACGAGCAGTACTTC
>-|-|TRBV5-6|TRBJ2-7
CASSWIVSGWGSYEQYF
TGTGCCAGCAGCTGGATAGTTAGCGGCTGGGGCAGCTACGAGCAGTACTTC
>few|TRBD1|TRBV7-3|TRBJ2-1
CASSFPGGHNEQFF
TGTGCCAGCAGCTTTCCAGGGGGACACAATGAGCAGTTCTTC
>many|-|TRBV5-6|TRBJ2-7
CASSLKQTSYEQYF
TGTGCCAGCAGCTTGAAACAGACCTCCTACGAGCAGTACTTC
>-|-|TRBV12-3/TRBV12-4|TRBJ2-3
CASSFATDTQYF
TGTGCCAGCAGTTTTGCGACGGATACGCAGTATTTT
>many|-|TRBV14|TRBJ1-4
CASSHRRTVEKLFF
TGTGCCAGCAGCCATCGTCGGACAGTTGAAAAACTGTTTTTT
>many|-|TRBV12-3/TRBV12-4|TRBJ2-1
CASGSRGGGNEQFF
TGTGCCAGCGGTTCCCGAGGGGGAGGCAATGAGCAGTTCTTC
>many|TRBD1|TRBV20-1|TRBJ2-1
CSAAPPGTGGYEQFF
TGCAGTGCTGCCCCTCCCGGGACAGGGGGTTATGAGCAGTTCTTC
>-|TRBD1|TRBV20-1|TRBJ2-7
CSARSPPRTGRYEQYF
TGCAGTGCTAGATCCCCCCCCCGGACAGGGAGATACGAGCAGTACTTC
>many|-|TRBV6-1|TRBJ2-3
CASSERDFTDTQYF
TGTGCCAGCAGTGAAAGGGACTTCACAGATACGCAGTATTTT
>many|-|TRBV4-3|TRBJ2-1
CASSTQQGGLEQFF
TGCGCCAGCAGCACCCAACAGGGAGGATTGGAGCAGTTCTTC
>few|TRBD1|TRBV11-2|TRBJ2-7
CASSLGPGTGSYEQYF
TGTGCCAGCAGCTTAGGGCCCGGGACAGGGTCCTACGAGCAGTACTTC
>-|-|TRBV9|TRBJ1-2
CASNPTERAWGYTF
TGTGCCAGCAACCCGACCGAAAGGGCATGGGGCTACACCTTC
>-|-|TRBV11-2|TRBJ2-1
CASSIRPGTPNEQFF
TGCGCCAGCAGTATCCGCCCTGGGACTCCCAATGAGCAGTTCTTC
>few|TRBD2|TRBV28|TRBJ2-3
CASTPGAGGGDTQYF
TGTGCCAGCACCCCGGGAGCGGGAGGAGGTGATACGCAGTATTTT
>few|-|TRBV15|TRBJ2-7
CATSPQGHSYEQYF
TGTGCCACCAGCCCGCAGGGGCACTCCTACGAGCAGTACTTC
>-|-|TRBV7-3|TRBJ1-2
CASSPLGDGYTF
TGTGCCAGCAGCCCATTAGGGGATGGCTACACCTTC
>-|-|TRBV13|TRBJ1-4
CASSIRAIMDEKLFF
TGTGCCAGCAGCATCAGGGCGATCATGGATGAAAAACTGTTTTTT
>-|TRBD2|TRBV7-2|TRBJ2-1
CASSLRGGQLDEQFF
TGTGCCAGCAGCTTGCGGGGGGGACAGCTCGATGAGCAGTTCTTC
>-|TRBD1|TRBV2|TRBJ1-2
CASSESIQGSGYTF
TGTGCCAGCAGTGAATCGATACAGGGGAGTGGCTACACCTTC
>-|-|TRBV2|TRBJ2-2
CASSPTVSTGELFF
TGTGCCAGCAGCCCGACAGTTTCCACCGGGGAGCTGTTTTTT